These 31 T cell receptor beta chains came from one sample sequenced in a study of ipilimumab plus nivolumab after autologous stem cell transplantation. Produced via immunoSEQ multiplex PCR; TCRdb's table is partial and in-frame only. Of about 15,000 clones in the sample, roughly 71% are singletons; the top ten hold roughly 20%. This material consisted of PBMCs, taken in a trial of ipilimumab plus nivolumab as post-transplant consolidation. The receptors derive from a male donor with diffuse large B-cell lymphoma.

J is TRBJ1-3 and V is TRBV5-5; the match to TRBD1 covers 7 bases. The CDR3 is 17 amino acids. The junction had 8 bases not matched to a gene; V was cut back by 0 bases and J by 2 bases. Germline values: CDR1 SGHKS, CDR2 YYEKEE (reference sequence). This chain's CDR3 is CASSLAWTGNAGNTIYF. The CDR3 DNA follows: TGTGCCAGCAGCTTGGCCTGGACAGGTAACGCTGGAAACACCATATATTTT.

V usage is TRBV28 and J usage is TRBJ2-1, with D perhaps TRBD2 (7 bases). The germline gives CDR1 MDHEN, CDR2 SYDVKM. This CDR3 is built from 17 residues. The V end was cut by 6 bases, the J end by 4 bases, with 22 bases between. The CDR3 spells CASSTRRRGGVYNEQFF. CDR3 in DNA: TGTGCCAGCAGCACACGTCGCAGGGGAGGGGTATACAATGAGCAGTTCTTC.

This chain connects TRBV7-6 to TRBJ2-7, with 8 bases lining up with TRBD1. Germline V lookup: CDR1 SGHVS, CDR2 FNYEAQ. V lost 2 bases to trimming and J lost 6 bases; unmatched junction nucleotides: 12. This CDR3 contains 16 residues. CDR3 residues: CASSLLAVTGEGEQYF. CDR3 nucleotides: TGTGCCAGCAGCTTACTTGCGGTGACAGGGGAAGGCGAGCAGTACTTC. The full variable domain, with the rest looked up from reference TRBV7-6 and TRBJ2-7, is GAGVSQSPRYKVTKRGQDVALRCDPISGHVSLYWYRQALGQGPEFLTYFNYEAQQDKSGLPNDRFSAERPEGSISTLTIQRTEQRDSAMYRCASSLLAVTGEGEQYFGPGTRLTVT.

This sequence joins TRBV7-8 and TRBJ2-7; D unresolved. The germline V gene encodes CDR1 SGHVS and CDR2 FQNEAQ. The V end was cut by 5 bases, the J end by 6 bases, with 11 bases between. The CDR3 covers 12 residues. CDR3 amino acids: CASSPPRSEQYF. The CDR3 nucleotides are TGTGCCAGCAGCCCGCCGCGTTCCGAGCAGTACTTC. The full variable domain, its missing parts supplied by reference TRBV7-8 and TRBJ2-7, is GAGVSQSPRYKVAKRGQDVALRCDPISGHVSLFWYQQALGQGPEFLTYFQNEAQLDKSGLPSDRFFAERPEGSVSTLKIQRTQQEDSAVYLCASSPPRSEQYFGPGTRLTVT.

This clone was picked up a small number of times. CDR3 in DNA: TGTGCCAGCATCCCAAGCGGGCAAGAGACCCAGTACTTC. Its translation: CASIPSGQETQYF. The V and J genes are TRBV7-9 and TRBJ2-5; D perhaps matches TRBD2 (6 bases). Deletions cut 7 bases from V and 2 bases from J, with 11 bases between. Germline V lookup: CDR1 SEHNR, CDR2 FQNEAQ (reference sequence). The CDR3 extends over 13 amino acids.

The chain combines TRBV2 with TRBJ2-3, with D possibly being TRBD1 (5 bases). Looked up from germline, CDR1 is SNHLY and CDR2 is FYNNEI. The CDR3 consists of 13 residues. Trimming removed 11 bases from V and 4 bases from J, with 16 bases in between. CDR3 DNA sequence: TGTGCCGGGGCCGGAAGGGGCCCAGATACGCAGTATTTT. Residues: CAGAGRGPDTQYF.

V gene TRBV10-2 combines with J gene TRBJ1-4; D gene uncertain. The germline gives CDR1 WSHSY, CDR2 SAAADI. V dropped 2 bases and J dropped 4 bases, with 5 bases sitting between them. CDR3 length equals 13 residues. CDR3 loop: CASSEMDNEKLFF. In DNA form, the CDR3 reads TGCGCCAGCAGTGAGATGGATAATGAAAAACTGTTTTTT.

This chain uses TRBV29-1 with TRBJ2-3; 9 nucleotides agree with TRBD1. V lost 2 bases to trimming and J lost 1 base; unmatched junction nucleotides: 19. The germline V gene encodes CDR1 SQVTM and CDR2 ANQGSEA. There are 20 residues in the CDR3. CDR3 DNA sequence: TGCAGCGTTGAACAATTCTTTGGGACAGGGAATCTGGTTGGCACAGATACGCAGTATTTT. This gives the protein CSVEQFFGTGNLVGTDTQYF.

The rearrangement uses TRBV19 and TRBJ2-7; 9 nucleotides agree with TRBD1. V trimming: 4 bases; J trimming: 5 bases; junction bases outside the gene matches: 9. Germline V gene sequence: CDR1 LNHDA, CDR2 SQIVND (reference sequence). CDR3 length equals 15 residues. The CDR3 region has the DNA TGTGCCAGTAGTAGGGGGGGGACAGGGACCCACGAGCAGTACTTC. Encoded protein: CASSRGGTGTHEQYF.

This chain connects TRBV25-1 to TRBJ1-1, with no clear D. This CDR3 contains 13 residues. Trimming shortened V by 7 bases and J by 5 bases, and 14 bases separated the two germline ends. CDR1 and CDR2 (germline): MGHDK, SYGVNS. DNA of the CDR3: TGTGCCAGCAACGAGGGCACCTGGACTGAAGCTTTCTTT. Translation: CASNEGTWTEAFF.

The chain recombines TRBV11-3 with TRBJ1-2; D ambiguous. CDR1 and CDR2 (germline): SGHNT, YENEEA. V was shortened by 0 bases and J by 2 bases, with 16 bases between the two germline ends. The CDR3 sequence is 17 residues long. The CDR3 sequence: CASSLDSTTQANYGYTF. In DNA form, the CDR3 reads TGTGCCAGCAGCTTAGATTCAACGACGCAGGCCAACTATGGCTACACCTTC. The variable domain in full, completed from reference TRBV11-3 and TRBJ1-2, reads EAGVVQSPRYKIIEKKQPVAFWCNPISGHNTLYWYLQNLGQGPELLIRYENEEAVDDSQLPKDRFSAERLKGVDSTLKIQPAELGDSAVYLCASSLDSTTQANYGYTFGSGTRLTVV.

V and J are TRBV2 and TRBJ2-5; D is possibly TRBD1 or TRBD2 (5 bases each). Trimming removed 7 bases from V and 5 bases from J, with 14 bases in between. The CDR3 spans 13 residues. In germline, CDR1 is SNHLY, CDR2 FYNNEI. CDR3 DNA: TGTGCCAGCATCAAAGGGACGGGGGAGACCCAGTACTTC. It translates to CASIKGTGETQYF.

V usage is TRBV18 and J usage is TRBJ1-1; 7 nucleotides match TRBD1. The CDR3 length is 13 residues. V lost 4 bases, J lost 3 bases, and 2 bases stayed unmatched. Per germline, CDR1 KGHSH and CDR2 LQKENI. CDR3 region: CASSRGQDTEAFF. The CDR3 DNA reads TGTGCCAGCTCACGAGGACAGGACACTGAAGCTTTCTTT.

The V and J genes are TRBV19 and TRBJ2-7; 9 bases align to TRBD2. The CDR3 runs 13 residues. Trimming removed 7 bases from V and 4 bases from J; junction bases left unmatched: 5. The germline CDR1 and CDR2 sequences are LNHDA and SQIVND (reference sequence). For the CDR3, the DNA is TGTGCCAGTAACCCTAGCGGGACTTACGAGCAGTACTTC. Translating gives CASNPSGTYEQYF. Based on the CDR3 plus reference TRBV19 and TRBJ2-7, the full variable domain is DGGITQSPKYLFRKEGQNVTLSCEQNLNHDAMYWYRQDPGQGLRLIYYSQIVNDFQKGDIAEGYSVSREKKESFPLTVTSAQKNPTAFYLCASNPSGTYEQYFGPGTRLTVT.

In nucleotides, the CDR3 is TGCGCCAGCAGTCCATTGAATATGGGCTACACCTTC. It specifies CASSPLNMGYTF. V gene TRBV10-2 combines with J gene TRBJ1-2; D remains ambiguous. This CDR3 has 12 residues. V was clipped by 5 bases and J by 8 bases, with 12 bases between them. Germline values: CDR1 WSHSY, CDR2 SAAADI.

The chain is built from TRBV29-1 and TRBJ2-7; 9 bases map to TRBD1. V lost 7 bases, J lost 8 bases, and 15 bases stayed unmatched. Germline CDR1 SQVTM, CDR2 ANQGSEA. The CDR3 has 14 residues. The CDR3 loop is CSAATMGQGTKQYF. CDR3 DNA: TGCAGCGCCGCAACCATGGGACAGGGTACCAAGCAGTACTTC.

This clone was seen many times. This chain uses TRBV5-4 with TRBJ2-3; TRBD1 matches 7 bases. The CDR3 is made up of 15 amino acids. Germline-derived CDR1 and CDR2 are SGHNT and YYREEE (reference sequence). V was clipped by 0 bases and J by 2 bases; unmatched bases: 3. The CDR3 DNA is TGTGCCAGCAGCTTGGGGGGGACAGACACAGATACGCAGTATTTT. Its translation is CASSLGGTDTDTQYF.

This clone was detected a few times. The chain recombines TRBV9 with TRBJ1-5; 7 bases match TRBD1. The V and J ends lost 4 bases and 4 bases, in that order; junction bases with no gene match: 8. The CDR3 contains 15 residues. Germline V lookup: CDR1 SGDLS, CDR2 YYNGEE. The CDR3, as DNA: TGTGCCAGCAGCCCCTTAGGGGGCGTTAATCAGCCCCAGCATTTT. Translation gives CASSPLGGVNQPQHF.

Comment on this clone: The junction does not match germline at one end; this may be a read error. The rearrangement links TRBV11-3 to TRBJ2-7, with D possibly TRBD2 on 7 matching bases. The CDR3 length is 13 residues. Per germline, CDR1 SGHNT and CDR2 YENEEA. This chain's CDR3 is CASSSGGLYGQYF. CDR3 nucleotides: TGTGCCAGCAGTTCGGGGGGCCTCTACGGGCAGTACTTC.

The chain carries TRBV19 and TRBJ2-3; 8 nucleotides line up with TRBD1. Germline assignment: CDR1 LNHDA and CDR2 SQIVND (reference sequence). This CDR3 is 19 amino acids long. V lost 0 bases, J lost 4 bases, and 15 bases stayed unmatched. DNA for the CDR3: TGTGCCAGTAGTATAGATCGGGCTGGGACAGGTCAGGGGGCAGATACGCAGTATTTT. Residues: CASSIDRAGTGQGADTQYF.

V gene TRBV11-3 combines with J gene TRBJ2-7; weak D call: TRBD2 (6 bases). V lost 5 bases, J lost 4 bases, and 18 bases lay in between. The CDR3 covers 15 residues. CDR1 is SGHNT, CDR2 YENEEA, per germline. CDR3 nucleotides: TGTGCCAGCAGCCCGAGGAGGGCAGGGAATTACGAGCAGTACTTC. This gives the protein CASSPRRAGNYEQYF.

V is TRBV27 and J is TRBJ2-7; maybe TRBD2 (7 bases). From germline, CDR1 is MNHEY and CDR2 SMNVEV (reference sequence). The CDR3 extends over 16 amino acids. V was clipped by 0 bases and J by 2 bases, with 14 bases between them. The CDR3 bases are TGTGCCAGCAGTTTATCGGGGGCGGGAGCGGCCTACGAGCAGTACTTC. This gives the protein CASSLSGAGAAYEQYF.

Judged by abundance, this clone is large. The genes are TRBV30 and TRBJ2-2; D remains unclear. The V gene lost 3 bases and the J gene lost 1 base, with 9 bases spanning the gap. From germline, CDR1 is GTSNPN and CDR2 SVGIG (reference sequence). CDR3 size: 14 residues. As DNA, the CDR3 is TGTGCCTGGAGGCACACCATGAACACCGGGGAGCTGTTTTTT. The encoded protein is CAWRHTMNTGELFF.

For this clone: Mismatch with germline at one junction end may stem from a read error. The V call is TRBV4-1, the J call TRBJ2-1, with TRBD2 matching 12 bases. The CDR3 covers 17 residues. CDR1 MGHRA and CDR2 YSYEKL come from the germline V gene. The CDR3 reads CASSQEVGTSGYSEQFF. Here the CDR3 DNA reads TGCGCCAGCAGCCAAGAGGTTGGGACTAGCGGGTACAGTGAGCAGTTCTTC.

As to this clone: One end of the junction fails to match germline, which may point to a read error. V usage is TRBV7-9 and J usage is TRBJ2-1; 7 bases are shared with TRBD2. Germline V gene sequence: CDR1 SEHNR, CDR2 FQNEAQ (reference sequence). The CDR3 has 16 amino acids. CDR3 DNA sequence: TGTGCCAGCACCTTAGCGGGCGTAGGGTCATACAATGAGCAGTTCTTC. This sequence encodes CASTLAGVGSYNEQFF.

In DNA form, the CDR3 reads TGCAGCGTTGATATGGGGAGCTCCTACAATGAGCAGTTCTTC. It codes for CSVDMGSSYNEQFF. The chain combines TRBV29-1 with TRBJ2-1, with a weak D call TRBD2 (5 bases). The V gene lost 3 bases and the J gene lost 0 bases, with 9 bases spanning the gap. Germline CDR1 is SQVTM and CDR2 is ANQGSEA. This CDR3 is 14 amino acids long.

The rearrangement links TRBV5-1 to TRBJ2-7, with 11 bases lining up with TRBD2. Germline values: CDR1 SGHRS, CDR2 YFSETQ. This CDR3 has 15 amino acids. With 2 bases clipped from V and 2 bases from J, the junction kept 3 bases outside the gene matches. CDR3 in DNA: TGCGCCAGCAGCTTCTTTAGCGGGGGGGCCTACGAGCAGTACTTC. The encoded protein is CASSFFSGGAYEQYF.

This clone was counted only a few times. The same CDR3 also results from other DNA sequences found in this sample. The genes are TRBV4-2 and TRBJ2-3; 7 positions agree with TRBD1. This CDR3 comprises 15 residues. The V gene's germline CDR1 is LGHNA and CDR2 YNFKEQ. Trimming cost V 4 bases and J 0 bases; bases outside gene matches: 4. This chain's CDR3 is CASSPRQGSTDTQYF. Written as DNA, the CDR3 is TGTGCCAGCAGCCCGAGACAGGGTAGCACAGATACGCAGTATTTT.

The sample holds a few counts of this clone. The V call is TRBV4-1, the J call TRBJ1-1; 12 bases fit TRBD1. Germline loops: CDR1 MGHRA, CDR2 YSYEKL. CDR3 length: 17 residues. V dropped 4 bases and J dropped 4; count of bases not matched to a gene: 10. The CDR3 loop reads CASSLAGTGGPITEAFF. The CDR3 region has the DNA TGCGCCAGCAGCCTAGCCGGGACAGGGGGCCCCATCACTGAAGCTTTCTTT.

This rearrangement joins TRBV2 to TRBJ2-7; the match to TRBD1 covers 8 bases. Germline V CDR1 and CDR2: SNHLY, FYNNEI. The V segment lost 11 bases and the J segment 6 bases; nucleotides outside the gene matches: 12. CDR3 size: 13 residues. This CDR3 reads CAGGWGQVTEQYF. In nucleotides, the CDR3 is TGTGCCGGGGGTTGGGGACAGGTGACCGAGCAGTACTTC.

The chain employs TRBV5-4 and TRBJ2-3, with unresolved D. V dropped 0 bases and J dropped 1 base, with 6 bases sitting between them. CDR1 and CDR2 from the germline V gene are SGHNT and YYREEE (reference sequence). CDR3 length: 14 amino acids. The CDR3 region is CASSLGLGTDTQYF. The DNA for the CDR3 is TGTGCCAGCAGCTTGGGGTTGGGCACAGATACGCAGTATTTT.